This T cell receptor beta chain was documented in a study of neurological immune-mediated disorders. Overall study context: The disease course was relapsing-remitting in some 31 and secondary progressive in about 9% of the roughly 35 multiple sclerosis patients.

cDNA was made by 5'RACE with 10-nucleotide random UMIs. Using its own MiXCR run on the 5' RACE reads, TCRdb lists one record per CDR3 protein. The repertoire holds tens of thousands of distinct CDR3 sequences, with 2.6% as singletons. This clonotype was counted at least ten times. Germline V gene data show CDR1 as SGHTA and CDR2 as FQGNSA. The CDR3 is made up of 16 amino acids. V shed 3 bases and J 8 bases; nucleotides not matched to a gene: 13. The unsorted libraries had their origin in 2 million PBMCs stored at -80 C. The specimen was PBMCs. The chain is built from TRBV7-2 and TRBJ1-2, with 9 bases fitting TRBD1. The sequence was obtained from a woman in her twenties or thirties with multiple sclerosis. The CDR3 protein is CASSFLQGALVEGYTF. CDR3 sequence (DNA): TGTGCCAGCAGCTTCTTACAGGGGGCCCTAGTCGAAGGCTACACCTTC.